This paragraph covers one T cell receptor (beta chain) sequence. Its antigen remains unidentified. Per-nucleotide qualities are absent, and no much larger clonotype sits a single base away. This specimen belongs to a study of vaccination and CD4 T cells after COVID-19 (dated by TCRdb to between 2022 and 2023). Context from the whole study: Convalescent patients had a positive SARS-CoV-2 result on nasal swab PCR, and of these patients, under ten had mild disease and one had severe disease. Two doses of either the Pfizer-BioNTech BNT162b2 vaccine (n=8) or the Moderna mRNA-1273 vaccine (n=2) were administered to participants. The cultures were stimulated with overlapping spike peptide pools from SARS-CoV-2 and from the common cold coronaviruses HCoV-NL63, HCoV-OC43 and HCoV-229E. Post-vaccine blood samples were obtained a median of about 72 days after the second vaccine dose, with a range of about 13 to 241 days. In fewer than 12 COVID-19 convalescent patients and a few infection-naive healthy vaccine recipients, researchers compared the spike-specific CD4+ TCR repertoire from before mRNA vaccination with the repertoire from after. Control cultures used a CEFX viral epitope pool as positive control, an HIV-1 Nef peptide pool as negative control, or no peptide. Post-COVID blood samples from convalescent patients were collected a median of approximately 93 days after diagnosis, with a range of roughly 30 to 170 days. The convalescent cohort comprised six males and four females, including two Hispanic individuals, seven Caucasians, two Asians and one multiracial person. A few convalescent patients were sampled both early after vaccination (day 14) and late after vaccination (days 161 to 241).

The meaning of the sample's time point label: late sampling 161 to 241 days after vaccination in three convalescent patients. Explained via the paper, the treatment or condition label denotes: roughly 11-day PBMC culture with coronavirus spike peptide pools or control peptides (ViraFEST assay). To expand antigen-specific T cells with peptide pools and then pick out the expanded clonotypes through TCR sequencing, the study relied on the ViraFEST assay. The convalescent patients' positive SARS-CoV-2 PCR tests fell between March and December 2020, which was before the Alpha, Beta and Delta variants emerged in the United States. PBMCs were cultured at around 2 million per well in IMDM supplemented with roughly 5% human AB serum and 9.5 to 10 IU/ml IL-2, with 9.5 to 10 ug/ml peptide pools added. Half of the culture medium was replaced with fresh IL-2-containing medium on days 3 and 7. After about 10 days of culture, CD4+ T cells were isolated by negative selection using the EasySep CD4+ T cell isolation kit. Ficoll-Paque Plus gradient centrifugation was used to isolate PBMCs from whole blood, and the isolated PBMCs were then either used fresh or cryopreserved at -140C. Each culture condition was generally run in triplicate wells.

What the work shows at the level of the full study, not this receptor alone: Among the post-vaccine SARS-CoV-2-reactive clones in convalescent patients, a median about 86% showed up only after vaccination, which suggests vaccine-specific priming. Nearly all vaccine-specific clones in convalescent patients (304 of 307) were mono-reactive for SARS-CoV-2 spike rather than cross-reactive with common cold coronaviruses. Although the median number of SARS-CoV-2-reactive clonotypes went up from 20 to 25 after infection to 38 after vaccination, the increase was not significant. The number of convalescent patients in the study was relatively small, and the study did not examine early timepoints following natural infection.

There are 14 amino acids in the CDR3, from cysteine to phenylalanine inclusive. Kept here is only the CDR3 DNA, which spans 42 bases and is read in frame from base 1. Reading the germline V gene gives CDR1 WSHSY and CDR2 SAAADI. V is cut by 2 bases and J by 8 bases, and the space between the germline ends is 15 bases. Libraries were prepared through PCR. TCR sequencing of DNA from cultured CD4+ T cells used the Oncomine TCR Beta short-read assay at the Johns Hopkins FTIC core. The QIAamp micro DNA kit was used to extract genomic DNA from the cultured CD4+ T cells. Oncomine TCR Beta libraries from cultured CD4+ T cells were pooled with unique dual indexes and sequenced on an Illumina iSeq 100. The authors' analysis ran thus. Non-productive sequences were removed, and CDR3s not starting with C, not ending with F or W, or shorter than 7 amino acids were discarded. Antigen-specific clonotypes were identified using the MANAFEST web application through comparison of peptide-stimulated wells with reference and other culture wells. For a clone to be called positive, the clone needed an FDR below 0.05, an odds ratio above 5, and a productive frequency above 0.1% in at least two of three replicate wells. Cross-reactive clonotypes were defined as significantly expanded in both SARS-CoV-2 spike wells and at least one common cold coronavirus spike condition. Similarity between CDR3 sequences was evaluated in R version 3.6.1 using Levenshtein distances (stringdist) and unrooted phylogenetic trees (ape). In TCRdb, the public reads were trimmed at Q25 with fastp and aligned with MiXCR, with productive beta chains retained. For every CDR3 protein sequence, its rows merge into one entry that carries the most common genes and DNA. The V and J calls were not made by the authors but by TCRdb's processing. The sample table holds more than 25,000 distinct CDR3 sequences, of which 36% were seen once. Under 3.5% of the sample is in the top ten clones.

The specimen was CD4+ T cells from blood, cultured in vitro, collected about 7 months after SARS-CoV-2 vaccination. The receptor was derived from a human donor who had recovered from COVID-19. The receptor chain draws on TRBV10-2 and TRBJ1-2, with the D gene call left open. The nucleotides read TGCGCCAGCAGTGAGAAGGCAGAGGGTAGGGGCTACACCTTC. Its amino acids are CASSEKAEGRGYTF.